A selection of T cell receptor beta chains follows, all from one sample in a study of radiation and T cells in renal cell carcinoma. Produced via immunoSEQ multiplex PCR; TCRdb's table is partial and in-frame only. The repertoire holds roughly 14,000 clones, with about 64% as singletons. Sequenced material: tumor tissue, taken from a patient whose treatment included radiotherapy and nephrectomy. Receptor source: a woman between 65 and 79 years old with renal cell carcinoma. Each CDR3 is given with its conserved first and last residue. A D gene is named only where the DNA matches it firmly. A clone size is listed for some rows: how often the clone was seen (once, few, many), or a class if it is expanded.

j_call d_call v_call clone_size cdr3_nt cdr3_aa
TRBJ1-1 NA TRBV19 NA TGTGCCAGTAGACCGCAGGGGCTGCTCACTGAAGCTTTCTTT CASRPQGLLTEAFF
TRBJ2-7 TRBD1 TRBV7-2 NA TGTGCCAGCAGCTTTCAACCGACAGGGCACTCCTACGAGCAGTACTTC CASSFQPTGHSYEQYF
TRBJ1-1 NA TRBV30 NA TGTGCCTGGAGTGTACTCCCGGAGGGGAACACTGAAGCTTTCTTT CAWSVLPEGNTEAFF
TRBJ2-3 TRBD1 TRBV14 NA TGTGCCAGCAGCCAAGCCCCCAGGGGGCGGGCAGATACGCAGTATTTT CASSQAPRGRADTQYF
TRBJ2-6 NA TRBV5-8 once TGTGCCAGCAGCTTGGGGTCTCGGGCGGCTGGGGCCAACGTCCTGACTTTC CASSLGSRAAGANVLTF
TRBJ2-3 NA TRBV6-4 NA TGTGCCAGCAGTCCCGGGGCCGGGGCCGCAGATACGCAGTATTTT CASSPGAGAADTQYF
TRBJ1-4 TRBD1 TRBV5-1 medium-sized TGCGCCAGCAGCTCGGGACAGGGCGGAGAAAAACTGTTTTTT CASSSGQGGEKLFF
TRBJ2-3 TRBD2 TRBV12-5 NA TGTGCTAGTGGTTCCTCTAGCGGGAGGGCCGGCACAGATACGCAGTATTTT CASGSSSGRAGTDTQYF
TRBJ2-1 NA TRBV5-1 NA TGCGCCAGCAGAATAAGGTCCTACAATGAGCAGTTCTTC CASRIRSYNEQFF
TRBJ1-3 NA TRBV7-9 few TGTGCCAGCAGCCCCTTAGCTGGAAACACCATATATTTT CASSPLAGNTIYF
TRBJ2-7 NA TRBV5-5 medium-sized TGTGCCAGCAGCTTGGGATACGAGCAGTACTTC CASSLGYEQYF
TRBJ2-7 NA TRBV11-2 once TGTGCCAGCAGCTTAGACTTCGACAGCTACTACGAGCAGTACTTC CASSLDFDSYYEQYF
TRBJ1-5 NA TRBV28 NA TGTGCCAGCAGGGCACAGGAATATAGCAATCAGCCCCAGCATTTT CASRAQEYSNQPQHF
TRBJ1-1 TRBD1 TRBV29-1 NA TGCAGCGCCGAGGGAGGGGGCGACTCGAACACTGAAGCTTTCTTT CSAEGGGDSNTEAFF
TRBJ2-5 NA TRBV2 NA TGTGCCAGCAGTGAAGCGAGGCTGCGAGGGACCCAGTACTTC CASSEARLRGTQYF
TRBJ1-1 TRBD1 TRBV19 NA TGTGCCAGTAGTGTAACGTTTTGGACAGGGGACATGAACACTGAAGCTTTCTTT CASSVTFWTGDMNTEAFF
TRBJ1-6 NA TRBV6-5 NA TGTGCCAGCAGTAACCGGGATTCACCCCTCCACTTT CASSNRDSPLHF
TRBJ2-1 TRBD2 TRBV6-6 NA TGTGCCAGCAGTTACTGGGGGGAGGGTGAGCAGTTCTTC CASSYWGEGEQFF
TRBJ1-2 TRBD1 TRBV5-6 NA TGTGCCAGCAGCTTGGTAGGGACAGAACATTATGGCTACACCTTC CASSLVGTEHYGYTF
TRBJ2-1 TRBD2 TRBV25-1 NA TGTGCCAGCAGTGATCGTCAGGATGGACTAGTGGGCGAGCAGTTCTTC CASSDRQDGLVGEQFF
TRBJ1-2 NA TRBV5-6 NA TGTGCCAGCAGCTCCGGGGGGCAAGGCTACACCTTC CASSSGGQGYTF
TRBJ2-2 TRBD1 TRBV2 once TGTGCCAGCAGCCACAGGGGAGACACCGGGGAGCTGTTTTTT CASSHRGDTGELFF
TRBJ2-3 TRBD2 TRBV14 NA TGTGCCAGCAGCCGGAAAAAAAGATCAGCGGGGGGTAGAGATACGCAGTATTTT CASSRKKRSAGGRDTQYF
TRBJ1-2 NA TRBV7-9 once TGTGCCAGCAGCTTGGAGGGGGACTATGGCTACACCTTC CASSLEGDYGYTF
TRBJ2-7 NA TRBV7-3 few TGTGCCAGCAGCCTACAACAGGGTTCTGAGCAGTACTTC CASSLQQGSEQYF
TRBJ1-5 TRBD1 TRBV5-5 NA TGTGCCAGCAGCTCCGGACAGGGACAGCGGCCCCAGCATTTT CASSSGQGQRPQHF
TRBJ2-3 NA TRBV6-5 NA TGTGCCAGCAGTTACGGGGAGCCTCTTACAGATACGCAGTATTTT CASSYGEPLTDTQYF
TRBJ2-5 NA TRBV4-2 NA TGTGCCAGCAGCCGGGAAGGGACGAGGGACGACGAGACCCAGTACTTC CASSREGTRDDETQYF
TRBJ2-1 NA TRBV28 few TGTGCCAGCACGAGGTGGGGGACCGAGCAGTTCTTC CASTRWGTEQFF
TRBJ2-7 TRBD2 TRBV6-5 few TGTGCCAGCAGCTCAGCGGGGGGTTTCTACGAGCAGTACTTC CASSSAGGFYEQYF
TRBJ2-1 NA TRBV30 NA TGTGCCTGGAGTGTGGCCGTATCGAATGAGCAGTTCTTC CAWSVAVSNEQFF
TRBJ2-7 TRBD1 TRBV10-3 NA TGTGCCATCAGTGAGGACAGGGATGTCTACGAGCAGTACTTC CAISEDRDVYEQYF